This T cell receptor (beta chain) was sequenced for a study of technical replicates of blood from several donors. From germline, CDR1 is SGHTA and CDR2 FQGTGA. Trimming removed 0 bases at V and 9 bases at J, with 9 bases between. The CDR3 covers 13 residues. Libraries were prepared by immunoSEQ multiplex PCR; TCRdb keeps only in-frame clonotypes and omits some of them. The sample records about 80,000 clones, around 94% being singletons. The rearrangement links TRBV7-3 to TRBJ2-1; D possibly corresponds to TRBD2 (6 bases). The specimen was T cells isolated from PBMCs. The sequence was obtained from a human donor in good health. CDR3 sequence: CASSLTRGSEQFF. The CDR3 region has the DNA TGTGCCAGCAGCTTAACGCGGGGCAGTGAGCAGTTCTTC.